This T cell receptor beta chain was obtained from a study of blood T cells in healthy people across ages. Comments on this clonotype: The antigen is not known.

The CDR3 has 14 residues. Trimming stripped 2 bases from V and 1 base from J, with 8 bases between. In germline, CDR1 is MNHEY, CDR2 SVGAGI. A sample-barcoded 5' primer and a J-beta primer mix were used in a second PCR of about 7 to 12 cycles. Every individual sample yielded 2.5 million or more paired-end reads (each containing CDR3). TCRdb re-called the 5' RACE reads through MiXCR, storing one row per CDR3 protein. The sample holds fewer than 1,000,000 distinct CDR3 sequences, about half seen once. Regarding the study as a whole: Strong correlation existed between TCR beta diversity and naive T cell percentage. Roughly linear age-related decline in beta diversity appeared, significant by age around 38.

The receptor comes from a man at least 80 years old in good health. The sequencing input was blood. This chain connects TRBV6-5 to TRBJ1-1; a possible D gene is TRBD1 (6 bases). CDR3 residues: CASSYGGPNTEAFF. The CDR3, as DNA: TGTGCCAGCAGTTACGGGGGCCCGAACACTGAAGCTTTCTTT.